This TCR beta chain was identified in a study of shared clonotypes between healthy human individuals. Points from the study as a whole: Larger estimated richness was generally recorded for naive subsets relative to memory subsets.

On this clone itself: Its cognate antigen is unknown.

V was trimmed by 6 bases and J by 0 bases, leaving 11 bases between them. Germline values: CDR1 SQVTM, CDR2 ANQGSEA. The CDR3 has 13 amino acids. Sequenced by immunoSEQ multiplex PCR; TCRdb stores in-frame clones only, minus some. This sample has over 2 million clones, with roughly 90% found just once. This chain uses TRBV29-1 with TRBJ1-1, with a possible D match to TRBD1 (5 bases). Material for sequencing was naive CD4+ T cells from PBMCs. The subset denotes: CD45RA+ positively selected. The receptor comes from a man younger than 35 in good health. Some clones in this sample may be carry-over from other donors' samples. The CDR3 region has the DNA TGCAGCGTAAAGACAGATATGAACACTGAAGCTTTCTTT. This gives the protein CSVKTDMNTEAFF.